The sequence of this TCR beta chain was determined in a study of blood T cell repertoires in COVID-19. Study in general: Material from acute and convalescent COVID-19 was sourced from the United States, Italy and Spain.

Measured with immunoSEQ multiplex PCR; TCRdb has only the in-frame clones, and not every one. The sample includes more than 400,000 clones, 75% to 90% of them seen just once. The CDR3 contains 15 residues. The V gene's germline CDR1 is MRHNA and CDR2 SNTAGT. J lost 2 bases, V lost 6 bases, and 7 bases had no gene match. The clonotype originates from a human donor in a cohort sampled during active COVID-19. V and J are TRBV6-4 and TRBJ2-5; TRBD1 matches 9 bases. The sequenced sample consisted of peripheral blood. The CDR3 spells CASRRTGEGQETQYF. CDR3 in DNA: TGTGCCAGCAGAAGGACAGGGGAGGGACAAGAGACCCAGTACTTC.